A single sample gave rise to the 10 T cell receptor beta chains below, sequenced in a study of cytomegalovirus exposure and HLA in healthy donors. In the PCR, 60 Vbeta and 13 Jbeta primers were used. Sequenced by immunoSEQ multiplex PCR; TCRdb stores in-frame clones only, minus some. The repertoire holds approximately 170,000 clones, with 62% as singletons. Sequencing input: PBMCs. These receptors came from a man between 35 and 55 years old in good health and CMV-seronegative.

J is TRBJ2-2 and V is TRBV5-1; D is unresolved. The length of the CDR3 is 16 residues. With 1 base removed from V and 1 base from J, the gap between germline ends came to 11 bases. CDR1 and CDR2 from the germline V gene are SGHRS and YFSETQ. The CDR3 is CASSLYAKQNTGELFF. The CDR3 DNA follows: TGCGCCAGCAGCTTGTACGCAAAGCAGAACACCGGGGAGCTGTTTTTT. Together with reference TRBV5-1 and TRBJ2-2, the CDR3 gives the full variable domain: KAGVTQTPRYLIKTRGQQVTLSCSPISGHRSVSWYQQTPGQGLQFLFEYFSETQRNKGNFPGRFSGRQFSNSRSEMNVSTLELGDSALYLCASSLYAKQNTGELFFGEGSRLTVL.

The chain combines TRBV11-3 with TRBJ2-3; D is uncertain. Looked up from germline, CDR1 is SGHNT and CDR2 is YENEEA. V lost 1 base to trimming and J lost 3 bases, with 8 bases between them. CDR3 length: 14 residues. CDR3 bases: TGTGCCAGCAGCTTAGGGGCAGCAACAGATACGCAGTATTTT. Protein sequence: CASSLGAATDTQYF.

This chain connects TRBV4-2 to TRBJ2-1; no clear D. The germline V gene encodes CDR1 LGHNA and CDR2 YNFKEQ. The CDR3 has 15 amino acids. The V end lost 0 bases, the J end lost 3 bases, and 9 bases lay between the germline ends. The CDR3 spells CASSQDPAGYNEQFF. Written as DNA, the CDR3 is TGTGCCAGCAGCCAAGATCCAGCAGGCTACAATGAGCAGTTCTTC.

This clone has a count of ten or more. V and J are TRBV27 and TRBJ1-6; tentatively, D is TRBD1 (5 bases). In germline, CDR1 is MNHEY, CDR2 SMNVEV (reference sequence). Trimming left V 0 bases short and J 8 bases short, with 26 bases between. The CDR3 is 20 residues long. The CDR3 nucleotides are TGTGCCAGCAGTTTATCGCCGTTTGGGCAGGGAATCTTAGGTTATTCACCCCTCCACTTT. Translation gives CASSLSPFGQGILGYSPLHF.

The V gene is TRBV5-6, the J gene TRBJ2-6; D gene uncertain. This CDR3 has 18 residues. Germline CDR1 SGHDT, CDR2 YYEEEE. V lost 1 base and J lost 0, with 14 bases in between. The CDR3 is CASSLTLGGRSGANVLTF. The CDR3, as DNA: TGTGCCAGCAGCTTGACCCTCGGCGGCCGCTCTGGGGCCAACGTCCTGACTTTC.

V and J are TRBV2 and TRBJ1-2; tentatively, D is TRBD1 (6 bases). CDR3 size: 14 residues. Germline lookup yields CDR1 SNHLY and CDR2 FYNNEI. The ends were cut back, 3 bases at V and 5 bases at J, with 13 bases in the middle. The CDR3 region is CASSDQGKGYGYTF. In DNA, the CDR3 is TGTGCCAGCAGTGATCAGGGGAAGGGGTATGGCTACACCTTC.

This clone was seen once. V and J are TRBV5-4 and TRBJ1-2; maybe TRBD1 (5 bases). The CDR3 has 14 amino acids. CDR1 is SGHNT and CDR2 is YYREEE in the germline V gene (reference sequence). The V gene lost 0 bases and the J gene lost 0 bases, with 6 bases spanning the gap. For the CDR3, the DNA is TGTGCCAGCAGCTTGGCCAGGGCTAACTATGGCTACACCTTC. Its translation is CASSLARANYGYTF.

This chain joins TRBV4-1 and TRBJ2-7, with D possibly being TRBD2 (6 bases). Germline-derived CDR1 and CDR2 are MGHRA and YSYEKL. The CDR3 loop spans 16 amino acids. V was clipped by 1 base and J by 5 bases, with 18 bases between them. The CDR3 reads CASSQAGTGGIDEQYF. The CDR3 nucleotides read TGCGCCAGCAGCCAAGCGGGAACTGGGGGGATCGACGAGCAGTACTTC.

This clone has just a few counts. The chain links TRBV5-1 to TRBJ1-2, with a tentative D call TRBD1 (6 bases). CDR1 and CDR2 from the germline V gene are SGHRS and YFSETQ. The CDR3 extends over 16 amino acids. V was shortened by 0 bases and J by 4 bases, with 16 bases between the two germline ends. The CDR3 nucleotides read TGCGCCAGCAGCTTGGATTCAAACAGGGCCACCTATGGCTACACCTTC. Its translation: CASSLDSNRATYGYTF.

This clone was recorded many times. This chain links TRBV6-5 with TRBJ1-4; D remains unclear. Germline CDR1 reads MNHEY; CDR2 reads SVGAGI. V lost 6 bases and J lost 6, with 8 bases in between. The CDR3 runs to 12 residues. This chain's CDR3 is CASSLRDEKLFF. CDR3 coding DNA: TGTGCCAGCAGCCTGCGAGATGAAAAACTGTTTTTT.